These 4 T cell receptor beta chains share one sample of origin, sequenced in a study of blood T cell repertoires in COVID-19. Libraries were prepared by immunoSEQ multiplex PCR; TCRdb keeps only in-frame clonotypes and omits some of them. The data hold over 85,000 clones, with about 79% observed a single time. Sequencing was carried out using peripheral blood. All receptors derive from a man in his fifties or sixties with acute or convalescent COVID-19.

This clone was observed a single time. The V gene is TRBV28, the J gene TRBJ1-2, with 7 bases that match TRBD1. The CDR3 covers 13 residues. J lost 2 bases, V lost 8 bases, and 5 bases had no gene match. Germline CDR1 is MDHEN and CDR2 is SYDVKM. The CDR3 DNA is TGTGCCAGCGAGACAGGGAGGAACTATGGCTACACCTTC. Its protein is CASETGRNYGYTF.

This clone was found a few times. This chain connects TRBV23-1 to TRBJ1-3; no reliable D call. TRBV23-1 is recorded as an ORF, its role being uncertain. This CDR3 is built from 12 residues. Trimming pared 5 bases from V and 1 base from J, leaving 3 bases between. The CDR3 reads CASSYSGNTIYF. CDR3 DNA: TGCGCCAGCAGTTATTCTGGAAACACCATATATTTT.

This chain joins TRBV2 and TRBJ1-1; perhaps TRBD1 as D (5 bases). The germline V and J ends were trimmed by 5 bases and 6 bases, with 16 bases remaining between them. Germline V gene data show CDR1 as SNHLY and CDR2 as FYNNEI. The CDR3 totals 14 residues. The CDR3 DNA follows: TGTGCCAGCAGTCTTACCAGGGAAGGCTCTGAAGCTTTCTTT. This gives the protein CASSLTREGSEAFF.

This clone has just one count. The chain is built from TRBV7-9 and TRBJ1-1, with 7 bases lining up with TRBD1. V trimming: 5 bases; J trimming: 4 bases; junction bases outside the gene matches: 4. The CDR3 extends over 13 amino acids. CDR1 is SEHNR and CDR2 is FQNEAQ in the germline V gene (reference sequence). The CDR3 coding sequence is TGTGCCAGCAGCCGACAGGGAGGCACTGAAGCTTTCTTT. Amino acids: CASSRQGGTEAFF.